Below are 2 T cell receptor beta chains sequenced from a single sample in a study of T cell responses to AZD1222 COVID-19 vaccine. Clones were read by immunoSEQ multiplex PCR, and TCRdb kept only the in-frame ones, dropping some. The sample lists approximately 110,000 clones; more than 90% were seen once. The input for sequencing was peripheral blood, taken on day 0 of AZD1222 vaccination. Source of these receptors: an adult in good health.

Here the CDR3 reads CASSQEGRAGLAGSTDTQYF. Here the CDR3 DNA reads TGTGCCAGCAGCCAAGAAGGTCGGGCGGGACTAGCGGGGAGCACAGATACGCAGTATTTT. The V call is TRBV4-2, the J call TRBJ2-3; TRBD2 aligns across 13 bases. V lost 0 bases, J lost 0 bases, and 9 bases stayed unmatched. The CDR3 sequence is 20 residues long. Germline loops: CDR1 LGHNA, CDR2 YNFKEQ.

This clone was picked up one time. The gene calls are TRBV7-9 and TRBJ2-5, with TRBD2 matching 9 bases. Germline CDR1 and CDR2: SEHNR and FQNEAQ (reference sequence). The CDR3 has 16 residues. With 0 bases clipped from V and 3 bases from J, the junction kept 5 bases outside the gene matches. Here the CDR3 reads CASSLALRGGKETQYF. The CDR3 DNA is TGTGCCAGCAGCTTAGCGCTGCGGGGGGGTAAAGAGACCCAGTACTTC.